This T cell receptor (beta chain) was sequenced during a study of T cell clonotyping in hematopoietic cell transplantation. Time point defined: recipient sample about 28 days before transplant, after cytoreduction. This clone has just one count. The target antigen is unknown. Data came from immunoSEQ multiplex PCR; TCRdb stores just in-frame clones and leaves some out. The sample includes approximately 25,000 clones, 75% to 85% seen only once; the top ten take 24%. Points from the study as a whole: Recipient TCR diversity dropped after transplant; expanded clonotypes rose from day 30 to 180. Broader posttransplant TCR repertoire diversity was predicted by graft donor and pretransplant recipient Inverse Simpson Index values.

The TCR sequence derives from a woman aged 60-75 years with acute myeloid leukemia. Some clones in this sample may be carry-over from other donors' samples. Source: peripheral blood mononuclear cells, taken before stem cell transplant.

The CDR3 DNA reads TGTGCCAGCAGCTTACCGGGGGCGACAAACACCGGGGAGCTGTTTTTT. As protein: CASSLPGATNTGELFF. The chain employs TRBV7-2 and TRBJ2-2; D may correspond to TRBD1 or TRBD2 (6 bases each). Germline lookup yields CDR1 SGHTA and CDR2 FQGNSA. The length of the CDR3 is 16 residues. The V end lost 2 bases, the J end lost 2 bases, and 12 bases lay between the germline ends.